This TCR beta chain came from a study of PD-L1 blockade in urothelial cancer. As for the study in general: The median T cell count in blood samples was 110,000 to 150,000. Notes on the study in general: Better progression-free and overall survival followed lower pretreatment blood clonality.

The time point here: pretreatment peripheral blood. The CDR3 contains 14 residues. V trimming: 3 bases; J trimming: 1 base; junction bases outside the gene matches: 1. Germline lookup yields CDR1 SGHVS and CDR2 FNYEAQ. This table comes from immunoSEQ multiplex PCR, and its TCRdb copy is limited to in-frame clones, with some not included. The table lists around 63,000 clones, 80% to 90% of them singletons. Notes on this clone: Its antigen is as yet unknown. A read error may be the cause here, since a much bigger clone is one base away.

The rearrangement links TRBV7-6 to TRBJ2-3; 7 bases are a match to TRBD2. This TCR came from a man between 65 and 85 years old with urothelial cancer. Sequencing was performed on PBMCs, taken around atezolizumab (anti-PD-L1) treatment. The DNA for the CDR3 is TGTGCCAGCAGCTTGGCGGGGGGCACAGATACGCAGTATTTT. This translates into CASSLAGGTDTQYF.